Shown below are 2 T cell receptor beta chains from a single sample sequenced in a study of blood T cell repertoires in COVID-19. Only in-frame clones appear in the TCRdb table, and some are missing; sequencing was by immunoSEQ multiplex PCR. The repertoire holds some 150,000 clones, with around 83% as singletons. Sequences were obtained from peripheral blood. The source is a woman aged 45-65 years in a cohort sampled during active or convalescent COVID-19.

The chain is built from TRBV7-6 and TRBJ2-7; 8 bases match TRBD1. Trimming removed 6 bases from V and 2 bases from J; junction bases left unmatched: 9. This CDR3 region has 15 residues. CDR1 is SGHVS, CDR2 FNYEAQ, per germline. The CDR3: CASSPGQGSTYEQYF. The CDR3 bases are TGTGCCAGCAGTCCTGGACAGGGTAGTACCTACGAGCAGTACTTC. Full variable domain (outside the CDR3, taken from reference TRBV7-6 and TRBJ2-7): GAGVSQSPRYKVTKRGQDVALRCDPISGHVSLYWYRQALGQGPEFLTYFNYEAQQDKSGLPNDRFSAERPEGSISTLTIQRTEQRDSAMYRCASSPGQGSTYEQYFGPGTRLTVT.

The chain recombines TRBV12-3 or TRBV12-4 with TRBJ2-7; 8 nucleotides agree with TRBD1. The CDR3 has 13 residues. Trimming cost V 6 bases and J 6 bases; bases outside gene matches: 7. The chain's CDR3 is CASSPTGGIEQYF. The CDR3 DNA follows: TGTGCCAGCAGCCCCACAGGGGGGATCGAGCAGTACTTC.